The T cell receptor (beta chain) described here comes from a study of T-cell memory formation after mild COVID-19. TCRdb redid the calling of the 5' RACE reads with MiXCR, one entry per CDR3 protein. The repertoire holds some 250,000 distinct CDR3 sequences, with roughly a tenth as singletons. Germline CDR1 is SEHNR and CDR2 is FQNEAQ (reference sequence). V shed 1 base and J shed 3 bases, with 9 bases lying between them. The CDR3 covers 15 residues. Study results and caveats: Mostly located in CM and EM were contracting CD4+ clones, with contracting CD8+ clones located in EMRA.

This clonotype was counted only a few times. Antigen: not known. The receptor's source is a young man who had mild COVID-19 (a few samples of this study predate the infection). Cell type and time point are not known. The chain employs TRBV7-9 and TRBJ2-2; the D is unclear. The sequenced sample consisted of PBMCs or a T cell subset sorted from them (not recorded which). The CDR3 nucleotides read TGTGCCAGCAGCTTAGGTCACATCTACACCGGGGAGCTGTTTTTT. Amino acids: CASSLGHIYTGELFF.